One T cell receptor beta chain is described in this entry. V was pared by 4 bases and J by 7 bases, with 10 bases between. This CDR3 contains 12 residues. Germline CDR1 reads LGHDT; CDR2 reads YNNKEL (reference sequence). The sample comes from a study of blood T cell repertoires in COVID-19. Study information: The United States, Italy and Spain provided the acute and convalescent COVID-19 samples. Sample material is recorded as cDNA or gDNA derived from T cells, B-cell-depleted T cells, or PBMCs.

Original processing notes: Estimation of nucleated cell counts was performed using reference gene primer amplification. Method: immunoSEQ multiplex PCR; TCRdb's copy keeps in-frame clones and lacks some. That table is the source of V, J and clone size, and D and trimming were worked out from the DNA. The sample contains 85,000 to 95,000 clones, around nine tenths of which appear only once. The rearrangement joins TRBV3-1 (or the pseudogene TRBV3-2) to TRBJ1-1; perhaps TRBD1 as D (6 bases). The sample comprised peripheral blood. This clonotype was obtained from a woman at least 80 years old with acute or convalescent COVID-19. This chain's CDR3 is CASSPGQLEAFF. As DNA, the CDR3 is TGTGCCAGCAGCCCCGGACAGCTTGAAGCTTTCTTT.